Shown below are 18 T cell receptor beta chains from a single sample sequenced in a study of T cell responses to AZD1222 COVID-19 vaccine. Sequenced by immunoSEQ multiplex PCR; TCRdb stores in-frame clones only, minus some. The sample includes around 140,000 clones, 90% of them seen just once. The sample consisted of peripheral blood, taken on day 0 of AZD1222 vaccination. Every receptor here comes from an adult in good health.

The gene calls are TRBV10-2 and TRBJ1-6; possible D gene TRBD1, 5 bases. CDR1 is WSHSY, CDR2 SAAADI, per germline. V lost 8 bases and J 6 bases, leaving 26 bases between the germline ends. CDR3 length: 18 residues. Here the CDR3 reads CASQEGRAVVGLNSPLHF. As DNA, the CDR3 is TGCGCCAGCCAGGAGGGACGGGCAGTAGTTGGACTTAATTCACCCCTCCACTTT.

The V call is TRBV28, the J call TRBJ2-1; no firm D call. The CDR3 consists of 12 residues. Germline V lookup: CDR1 MDHEN, CDR2 SYDVKM. Deletions cut 6 bases from V and 4 bases from J, with 7 bases between. CDR3 sequence: CASSPQYNEQFF. The CDR3, as DNA: TGTGCCAGCAGCCCACAGTACAATGAGCAGTTCTTC.

This clone was counted a few times. The V gene is TRBV6-2 or TRBV6-3, the J gene TRBJ2-3; 7 bases are a match to TRBD1. There are 16 residues in the CDR3. Germline CDR1 reads MNHEY; CDR2 reads SVGEGT. Trimming cost V 6 bases and J 4 bases; bases outside gene matches: 13. Here the CDR3 reads CASSTPTGTGSDTQYF. DNA for the CDR3: TGTGCCAGCAGCACACCGACAGGGACCGGGTCAGATACGCAGTATTTT.

V usage is TRBV7-9 and J usage is TRBJ2-2; D perhaps matches TRBD2 (5 bases). Germline loops: CDR1 SEHNR, CDR2 FQNEAQ (reference sequence). V was shortened by 5 bases and J by 5 bases, with 15 bases between the two germline ends. This CDR3 region has 15 residues. CDR3 bases: TGTGCCAGCAGCCCCCCCGGCGGGCGTACCGGGGAGCTGTTTTTT. It codes for CASSPPGGRTGELFF.

The rearrangement joins TRBV24-1 to TRBJ2-7; D is undetermined. V dropped 3 bases and J dropped 3 bases, with 11 bases sitting between them. CDR1 and CDR2 (germline): KGHDR, SFDVKD. The length of the CDR3 is 14 residues. CDR3 sequence: CATSDPRVSYEQYF. CDR3 sequence (DNA): TGTGCCACCAGTGATCCCCGGGTGAGCTACGAGCAGTACTTC.

The chain links TRBV7-2 to TRBJ1-2, with unresolved D. The CDR3 has 13 amino acids. Trimming pared 1 base from V and 8 bases from J, leaving 11 bases between. Germline V gives CDR1 SGHTA, CDR2 FQGNSA. CDR3 coding DNA: TGTGCCAGCAGCTTAGACAGCCTCGGGGGCTACACCTTC. Translated, it gives CASSLDSLGGYTF.

The chain joins TRBV19 to TRBJ1-3; the D gene is possibly TRBD1 (5 bases). V lost 7 bases and J lost 5, with 12 bases in between. Germline V gene lookup returns CDR1 LNHDA and CDR2 SQIVND (reference sequence). The CDR3 spans 13 residues. The CDR3 loop reads CASTRDGRNTIYF. As DNA, the CDR3 is TGTGCCAGTACCAGGGACGGGCGAAACACCATATATTTT.

The chain has TRBV4-2 and TRBJ2-1; tentatively, D is TRBD2 (5 bases). V was cut by 7 bases and J by 1 base, with 14 bases left in between. CDR3 length: 15 amino acids. The germline V gene encodes CDR1 LGHNA and CDR2 YNFKEQ. In DNA, the CDR3 is TGTGCCAGCACCCGGGATAAGGGATCCTACAATGAGCAGTTCTTC. Translation: CASTRDKGSYNEQFF.

This chain uses TRBV7-9 with TRBJ2-3, with 7 bases fitting TRBD2. The germline V gene has CDR1 SEHNR and CDR2 FQNEAQ (reference sequence). Losses at the gene ends were 5 bases for V and 0 bases for J; bases not matched to a gene: 11. This CDR3 contains 17 residues. CDR3 nucleotide sequence: TGTGCCAGCAGCATGGTCCGGGACTATCCTAGCACAGATACGCAGTATTTT. Protein product: CASSMVRDYPSTDTQYF.

The chain is built from TRBV5-4 and TRBJ1-6, with 8 bases identical to TRBD1. Trimming took 3 bases from V and 14 from J; bases not matched to a gene: 10. The CDR3 totals 14 residues. Germline assignment: CDR1 SGHNT and CDR2 YYREEE (reference sequence). The CDR3 sequence: CASSSNQGARTLHF. The CDR3 nucleotides are TGTGCCAGCAGCTCCAATCAGGGGGCTCGTACCCTCCACTTT.

The gene calls are TRBV5-5 and TRBJ1-5, with 11 positions matching TRBD1. Germline V CDR1 and CDR2: SGHKS, YYEKEE (reference sequence). The V and J ends lost 0 bases and 0 bases, in that order; junction bases with no gene match: 5. The CDR3 consists of 18 residues. This CDR3 is CASSLASGQGASNQPQHF. For the CDR3, the DNA is TGTGCCAGCAGCTTGGCCAGTGGACAGGGGGCTAGCAATCAGCCCCAGCATTTT. The full variable domain, rest sourced from reference TRBV5-5 and TRBJ1-5, is DAGVTQSPTHLIKTRGQQVTLRCSPISGHKSVSWYQQVLGQGPQFIFQYYEKEERGRGNFPDRFSARQFPNYSSELNVNALLLGDSALYLCASSLASGQGASNQPQHFGDGTRLSIL.

This clone was seen just once. This chain links TRBV30 with TRBJ1-3, with a possible D match to TRBD1 (6 bases). The CDR3 has 15 amino acids. V dropped 3 bases and J dropped 2 bases, with 14 bases sitting between them. Germline V gives CDR1 GTSNPN, CDR2 SVGIG (reference sequence). The CDR3 here is CAWRIQGATGNTIYF. The CDR3 DNA is TGTGCCTGGAGAATACAGGGAGCAACTGGAAACACCATATATTTT.

This clone has more than one count but fewer than ten. The chain is built from TRBV19 and TRBJ2-7; 12 nucleotides align to TRBD2. The CDR3 has 15 amino acids. The V and J ends lost 6 bases and 2 bases, in that order; junction bases with no gene match: 5. Germline values: CDR1 LNHDA, CDR2 SQIVND (reference sequence). The CDR3 loop reads CASRSTSGGTYEQYF. Written as DNA, the CDR3 is TGTGCCAGTAGAAGCACTAGCGGGGGGACCTACGAGCAGTACTTC.

The gene calls are TRBV7-2 and TRBJ2-7, with a tentative D call TRBD2 (6 bases). Trimming shortened V by 4 bases and J by 1 base, and 17 bases separated the two germline ends. CDR3 length: 16 amino acids. Germline loops: CDR1 SGHTA, CDR2 FQGNSA. The CDR3 protein is CASSSGGARPSYEQYF. The CDR3 DNA is TGTGCCAGCAGCTCCGGAGGGGCCAGGCCATCCTACGAGCAGTACTTC.

Of note for this clone: The same CDR3 arises from other DNA sequences in this sample as well. This chain joins TRBV4-3 and TRBJ1-1; D is undetermined. V dropped 1 base and J dropped 0 bases, with 12 bases sitting between them. Germline loops: CDR1 LGHNA, CDR2 YSLEER. The CDR3 length is 16 residues. CDR3 sequence: CASSQGNVGMNTEAFF. The DNA for the CDR3 is TGCGCCAGCAGCCAAGGGAACGTCGGCATGAACACTGAAGCTTTCTTT.

The V call is TRBV2, the J call TRBJ2-1; 8 positions match TRBD2. This CDR3 is built from 15 residues. Germline V gives CDR1 SNHLY, CDR2 FYNNEI. The J segment lost 8 bases and the V segment lost 3 bases, leaving 9 bases of the junction unmatched. The CDR3 coding sequence is TGTGCCAGCAGTGATCCGGGGGGGGCGTTCGATGAGCAGTTCTTC. As protein: CASSDPGGAFDEQFF.

The genes are TRBV3-1 (or the pseudogene TRBV3-2) and TRBJ2-1, with 12 nucleotides matching TRBD2. Trimming took 0 bases from V and 9 from J; bases not matched to a gene: 12. The CDR3 contains 18 residues. The germline V gene encodes CDR1 LGHDT and CDR2 YNNKEL (reference sequence). The CDR3 coding sequence is TGTGCCAGCAGCCAAGATTGGGACCCTAGCGGGAGGGTTGGTGAGCAGTTCTTC. Amino acid sequence: CASSQDWDPSGRVGEQFF.

This chain links TRBV5-6 with TRBJ1-4; D is ambiguous. Germline-derived CDR1 and CDR2 are SGHDT and YYEEEE. CDR3 length: 17 amino acids. V was cut by 0 bases and J by 0 bases, with 12 bases left in between. The DNA for the CDR3 is TGTGCCAGCAGCTTGGGTCTGACATCTGCAACTAATGAAAAACTGTTTTTT. Translating it yields CASSLGLTSATNEKLFF.